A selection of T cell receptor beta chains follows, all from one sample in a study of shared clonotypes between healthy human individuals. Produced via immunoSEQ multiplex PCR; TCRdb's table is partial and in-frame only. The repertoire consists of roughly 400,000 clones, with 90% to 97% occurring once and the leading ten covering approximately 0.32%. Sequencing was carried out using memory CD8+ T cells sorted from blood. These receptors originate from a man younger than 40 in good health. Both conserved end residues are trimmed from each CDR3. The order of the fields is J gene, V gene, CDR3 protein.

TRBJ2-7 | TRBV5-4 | ASSPRTSGHPYEQY
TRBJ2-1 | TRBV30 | AFLADHNEQF
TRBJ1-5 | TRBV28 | ASSLGRQPQH
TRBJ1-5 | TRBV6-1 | ASSEAQFRRPQH
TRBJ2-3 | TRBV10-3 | AIQDRYGLRY
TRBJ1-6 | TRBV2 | ASSEGQGTSPLH
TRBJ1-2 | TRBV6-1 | ASSEHGTGVGGYT
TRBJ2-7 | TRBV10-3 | ATTLTVPSYEQY
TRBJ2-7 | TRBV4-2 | ASSQGGQYEQY
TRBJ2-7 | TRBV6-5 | ASSYLAGSYEQY
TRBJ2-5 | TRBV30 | AWIGGETQY
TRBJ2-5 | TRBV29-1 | SVELSRGGRETQY
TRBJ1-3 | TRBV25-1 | ASSEWGAGNTIY
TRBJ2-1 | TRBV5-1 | ASRREGGEQF
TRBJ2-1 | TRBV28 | ASSNQRPSYNEQF
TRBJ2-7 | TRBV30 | ARWDGGRAPYEQY
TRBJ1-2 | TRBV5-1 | ASSLEFSRLNYGYT
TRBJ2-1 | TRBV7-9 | ASSPNYNEQF
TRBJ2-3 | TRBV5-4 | ASSLVRGADTQY
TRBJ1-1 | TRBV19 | ASSIFRDREAF
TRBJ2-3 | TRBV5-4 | ASSLGTWTSNTDTQY
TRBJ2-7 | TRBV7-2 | ASSLGRGRAYEQY
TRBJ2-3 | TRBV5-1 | ASSGNVAGTDTQY
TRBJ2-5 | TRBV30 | AWSAPPSGQETQY
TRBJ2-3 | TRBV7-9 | ASSPGREGGPADTQY
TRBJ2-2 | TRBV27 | ASSLIGNTGELF
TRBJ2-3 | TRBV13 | ASSLPESSTDTQY
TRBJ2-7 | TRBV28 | ASSSREYEQY
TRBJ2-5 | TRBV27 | ATGGAGVGETQY
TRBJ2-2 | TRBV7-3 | ASNLAGGNTGELF
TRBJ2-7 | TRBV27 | ASSPHGGVTYEQY
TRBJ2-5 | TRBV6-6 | ASNPTGASGETQY
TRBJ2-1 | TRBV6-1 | ASTQFALLRNEQF
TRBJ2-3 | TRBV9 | ASSVAPGRTQY
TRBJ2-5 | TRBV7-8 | ASSLISNRGDSRETQY
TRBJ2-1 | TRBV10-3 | AISEFRGRYNEQF
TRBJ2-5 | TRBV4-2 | ASSQEKGLQETQY
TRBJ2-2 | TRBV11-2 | ASSSSGRSYTGELF
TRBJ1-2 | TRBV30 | AWRLSVHGAYGYT
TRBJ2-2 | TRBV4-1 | ASSLTPGPNTGELF
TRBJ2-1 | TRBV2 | ASSLGGPSEQF
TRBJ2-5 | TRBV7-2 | ASSDTDAFLDRY
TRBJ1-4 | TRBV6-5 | ASSYLRSNEKLF
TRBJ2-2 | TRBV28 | ASSRTSNTGELF
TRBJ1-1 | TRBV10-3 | AIGSGVGTEAF
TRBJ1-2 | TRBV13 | ASTILQGVYGYT
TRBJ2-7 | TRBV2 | ASSQTINYEQY
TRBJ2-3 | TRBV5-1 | ASSLGPKETQY
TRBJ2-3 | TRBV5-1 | ASSQRPTADTQY
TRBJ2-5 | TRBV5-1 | ASSLVGTEGTQY